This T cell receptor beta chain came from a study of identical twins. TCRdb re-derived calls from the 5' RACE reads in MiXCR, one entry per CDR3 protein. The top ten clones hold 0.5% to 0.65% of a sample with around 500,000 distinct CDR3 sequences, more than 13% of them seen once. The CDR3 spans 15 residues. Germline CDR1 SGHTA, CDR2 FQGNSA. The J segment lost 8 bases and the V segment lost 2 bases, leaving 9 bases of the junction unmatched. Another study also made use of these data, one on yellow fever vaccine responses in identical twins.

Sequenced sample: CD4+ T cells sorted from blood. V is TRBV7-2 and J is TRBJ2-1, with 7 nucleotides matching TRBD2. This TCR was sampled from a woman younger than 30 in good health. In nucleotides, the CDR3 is TGTGCCAGCAGCTTACGGGAGGCTGGTATCGATGAGCAGTTCTTC. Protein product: CASSLREAGIDEQFF.